The 24 T cell receptor beta chains below come from one sample, sequenced in a study of blood T cells in healthy people across ages (dated by TCRdb to about 2015). The library was prepared using 5' RACE. A second PCR of about 7 to 12 cycles was run with a J-beta primer mix and a sample-barcoded 5' primer. TCRdb redid the processing of the public reads, applying fastp at Q25 and MiXCR, and retained in-frame beta chains. Rows with one shared CDR3 protein collapse into an entry with the most common genes and DNA. In all, the sample holds over 1,500,000 distinct CDR3 sequences, and about 39% of those were seen once. 23% of the sample comes from the top ten. Specimen: blood. Receptors originate from a human donor in good health.

A few counts support this clonotype. The chain links TRBV6-2 or TRBV6-3 to TRBJ2-1, with TRBD1 matching over 8 bases. Germline V gives CDR1 MNHEY, CDR2 SVGEGT. V was pared by 1 base and J by 0 bases, with 11 bases of the junction left unmatched. This CDR3 is built from 19 residues. CDR3 in amino acids: CASSYWGQVGGSSYNEQFF. Here the CDR3 DNA reads TGTGCCAGCAGTTACTGGGGACAGGTAGGGGGCAGCTCCTACAATGAGCAGTTCTTC.

In this sample, this clonotype turned up a few times. The chain couples TRBV4-3 to TRBJ1-6; D unclear. Germline lookup yields CDR1 LGHNA and CDR2 YSLEER. This CDR3 has 15 residues. Trimming shortened V by 0 bases and J by 13 bases, and 16 bases separated the two germline ends. CDR3 region: CASSQDQALTAPLHF. CDR3 nucleotides: TGCGCCAGCAGCCAAGATCAGGCCCTGACGGCGCCCCTCCACTTT.

For this clonotype: A junction end diverges from the germline sequence, so it may reflect a read error. This rearrangement joins TRBV5-1 to TRBJ2-3, with TRBD1 matching 9 bases. Germline V gene sequence: CDR1 SGHRS, CDR2 YFSETQ. CDR3 length: 13 residues. The CDR3 region has the DNA TGCACCAGCAGGGACAGGGTGGCAGATACGCAGTATTTT. Its translation is CTSRDRVADTQYF.

This chain joins TRBV5-5 and TRBJ2-2; a weak D match, TRBD1 (6 bases). Trimming shortened V by 4 bases and J by 5 bases, and 21 bases separated the two germline ends. CDR3 length equals 17 residues. Germline values: CDR1 SGHKS, CDR2 YYEKEE (reference sequence). The CDR3 nucleotides are TGTGCCAGCAGCCGCGGACAGCCTCTAACCGGGACCGGGGAGCTGTTTTTT. Amino acids: CASSRGQPLTGTGELFF.

This clonotype appeared a few times. The rearrangement uses TRBV6-5 and TRBJ2-7; maybe TRBD2 (6 bases). CDR1 is MNHEY, CDR2 SVGAGI, per germline. The CDR3 runs 15 residues. Between the trimmed V and J ends, which lost 5 bases and 5 bases, there was a span of 19 bases. CDR3 region: CASSPLRGGANEQYF. The CDR3, as DNA: TGTGCCAGCAGTCCTTTACGTGGAGGGGCTAACGAGCAGTACTTC.

The rearrangement uses TRBV20-1 and TRBJ1-1; no reliable D call. Germline V gene data show CDR1 as DFQATT and CDR2 as SNEGSKA (reference sequence). The CDR3 length is 13 residues. Trimming took 7 bases from V and 0 from J, leaving 12 bases between them. The CDR3 nucleotides read TGCAGTGTTAAAACAGAAATGAACACTGAAGCTTTCTTT. Amino acids: CSVKTEMNTEAFF.

This clonotype was found once. The gene calls are TRBV7-9 and TRBJ2-5; D is possibly TRBD1 or TRBD2 (5 bases each). The J call may be mistaken, given a closer DNA end match to TRBJ2-1. This CDR3 is built from 11 residues. Looked up from germline, CDR1 is SEHNR and CDR2 is FQNEAQ (reference sequence). The CDR3 region has the DNA TGTGCCAGCCGGGACCAAGAGACCCAGTTCTTC. It encodes CASRDQETQFF.

The rearrangement links TRBV5-1 to TRBJ2-1, with 13 bases that match TRBD2. CDR1 is SGHRS and CDR2 is YFSETQ in the germline V gene. Germline trimming cut 3 bases from V and 5 bases from J; bases unmatched to any gene: 5. This CDR3 has 16 residues. CDR3 protein: CASSYGLAGEDNEQFF. The CDR3 DNA is TGCGCCAGCAGCTACGGACTAGCGGGGGAGGACAATGAGCAGTTCTTC. Full variable domain (outside the CDR3, taken from reference TRBV5-1 and TRBJ2-1): KAGVTQTPRYLIKTRGQQVTLSCSPISGHRSVSWYQQTPGQGLQFLFEYFSETQRNKGNFPGRFSGRQFSNSRSEMNVSTLELGDSALYLCASSYGLAGEDNEQFFGPGTRLTVL.

This clonotype has just a few counts. The CDR3: CATSRVVEPDTQYF. The CDR3 nucleotides read TGTGCCACCAGCAGGGTAGTAGAGCCAGATACGCAGTATTTT. This chain uses TRBV15 with TRBJ2-3; unclear D gene. Germline CDR1 and CDR2: LNHNV and YYDKDF (reference sequence). V was trimmed by 3 bases and J by 4 bases, leaving 11 bases between them. This CDR3 has 14 residues.

The rearrangement uses TRBV11-2 and TRBJ2-5, with a possible D match to TRBD1 (6 bases). This CDR3 has 16 residues. Germline lookup yields CDR1 SGHAT and CDR2 FQNNGV. The V end was cut by 7 bases, the J end by 2 bases, with 20 bases between. The CDR3 nucleotides read TGTGCCAGCACCCCTAGATCAGGAACAGGGCAAGAGACCCAGTACTTC. Translation gives CASTPRSGTGQETQYF. Filled out from reference TRBV11-2 and TRBJ2-5, the complete variable domain reads EAGVAQSPRYKIIEKRQSVAFWCNPISGHATLYWYQQILGQGPKLLIQFQNNGVVDDSQLPKDRFSAERLKGVDSTLKIQPAKLEDSAVYLCASTPRSGTGQETQYFGPGTRLLVL.

This clonotype has only a few counts. The V gene is TRBV11-1, the J gene TRBJ2-1; TRBD1 aligns across 9 bases. This CDR3 is 15 amino acids long. V trimming: 5 bases; J trimming: 6 bases; junction bases outside the gene matches: 8. Germline-derived CDR1 and CDR2 are SGHAT and FQDESV (reference sequence). CDR3 DNA: TGTGCCAGCAGCGAATCGGACAGGGGTAGCAATGAGCAGTTCTTC. It encodes CASSESDRGSNEQFF. The whole variable domain, remainder taken from reference TRBV11-1 and TRBJ2-1, is EAEVAQSPRYKITEKSQAVAFWCDPISGHATLYWYRQILGQGPELLVQFQDESVVDDSQLPKDRFSAERLKGVDSTLKIQPAELGDSAMYLCASSESDRGSNEQFFGPGTRLTVL.

The chain combines TRBV4-3 with TRBJ2-5; the D gene is possibly TRBD2 (5 bases). The DNA end favors TRBJ2-7, so the J call may be wrong. Germline V gene lookup returns CDR1 LGHNA and CDR2 YSLEER. The CDR3 totals 15 residues. CDR3 sequence reads: CASSQEEEVWYEQYF. CDR3 DNA: TGCGCCAGCAGCCAAGAGGAGGAAGTTTGGTACGAGCAGTACTTC.

The chain employs TRBV18 and TRBJ2-7; D tentatively reads TRBD1 or TRBD2 (5 bases each). CDR3 length: 15 amino acids. CDR1 and CDR2 (germline): KGHSH, LQKENI. V was pared by 1 base and J by 6 bases, with 16 bases between. The DNA for the CDR3 is TGTGCCAGCTCACCACTTAGGGGAGATCTCCGCGAGCAGTACTTC. The encoded protein is CASSPLRGDLREQYF.

This clonotype occurred once. The chain uses TRBV12-3 or TRBV12-4 and TRBJ2-3, with TRBD2 as a possible D gene (6 bases). CDR3 length: 16 residues. Trimming took off 6 bases at V and 2 bases at J, with 18 bases between the two ends. CDR3 coding DNA: TGTGCCAGCAGGGCCCTGCGGGACTTGCCCACAGATACGCAGTATTTT. Translating it yields CASRALRDLPTDTQYF.

This clonotype was observed once. The chain has TRBV20-1 and TRBJ2-4; no clear D. The end of the DNA fits TRBJ2-7 better, so the J call may be wrong. The germline V gene encodes CDR1 DFQATT and CDR2 SNEGSKA (reference sequence). The CDR3 is 12 amino acids. The CDR3 region is CSASPESYEQYF. The CDR3 bases are TGCAGTGCTAGTCCGGAGTCCTACGAGCAGTACTTC.

This clonotype was picked up a small number of times. V and J are TRBV7-2 and TRBJ1-2; TRBD1 matches at 7 bases. Germline values: CDR1 SGHTA, CDR2 FQGNSA. Losses at the gene ends were 5 bases for V and 3 bases for J; bases not matched to a gene: 9. This CDR3 has 15 residues. The CDR3 spells CASSDTGTAYYGYTF. DNA of the CDR3: TGTGCCAGCAGCGATACCGGGACAGCGTACTATGGCTACACCTTC. The complete variable domain, with remaining parts taken from reference TRBV7-2 and TRBJ1-2, reads GAGVSQSPSNKVTEKGKDVELRCDPISGHTALYWYRQSLGQGLEFLIYFQGNSAPDKSGLPSDRFSAERTGGSVSTLTIQRTQQEDSAVYLCASSDTGTAYYGYTFGSGTRLTVV.

The chain recombines TRBV2 with TRBJ2-1; no clear D gene. CDR3 length: 14 amino acids. Germline values: CDR1 SNHLY, CDR2 FYNNEI. This CDR3 is CATQQHRDPNEQFF. CDR3 nucleotide sequence: TGTGCAACACAGCAGCACAGAGACCCCAATGAGCAGTTCTTC.

This clonotype was observed a single time. The rearrangement joins TRBV5-1 to TRBJ1-2; D is uncertain. With 2 bases removed from V and 4 bases from J, the gap between germline ends came to 9 bases. Germline V gives CDR1 SGHRS, CDR2 YFSETQ. The CDR3 is 13 amino acids. Here the CDR3 reads CASSFGMGYGYTF. The CDR3 bases are TGCGCCAGCAGCTTCGGGATGGGCTATGGCTACACCTTC.

This clonotype was observed at least ten times. The rearrangement uses TRBV29-1 and TRBJ2-7, with 9 bases aligning to TRBD1. V shed 6 bases and J 3 bases; nucleotides not matched to a gene: 3. Germline values: CDR1 SQVTM, CDR2 ANQGSEA. There are 12 residues in the CDR3. The DNA for the CDR3 is TGCAGCGTGGGACAGGGAAACTACGAGCAGTACTTC. As protein: CSVGQGNYEQYF.

J is TRBJ2-3 and V is TRBV28; 7 bases line up with TRBD1. Germline-derived CDR1 and CDR2 are MDHEN and SYDVKM. The V gene end was trimmed by 6 bases and the J gene end by 5 bases; junction bases not matched to a gene: 11. The CDR3 contains 15 residues. CDR3 protein: CASRPAGGSLDTQYF. The CDR3 nucleotides read TGTGCCAGCAGGCCGGCAGGGGGAAGTTTAGATACGCAGTATTTT. Complete variable domain (other parts from reference TRBV28 and TRBJ2-3): DVKVTQSSRYLVKRTGEKVFLECVQDMDHENMFWYRQDPGLGLRLIYFSYDVKMKEKGDIPEGYSVSREKKERFSLILESASTNQTSMYLCASRPAGGSLDTQYFGPGTRLTVL.

This clonotype was picked up a small number of times. The J gene is TRBJ2-3, the V gene TRBV4-3; D is perhaps TRBD2 (8 bases). This CDR3 region has 18 residues. The V end was cut by 1 base, the J end by 2 bases, with 19 bases between. In germline, CDR1 is LGHNA, CDR2 YSLEER. The CDR3 protein is CASSQVEGAAGDTDTQYF. Written as DNA, the CDR3 is TGCGCCAGCAGCCAAGTGGAGGGGGCAGCGGGGGACACAGATACGCAGTATTTT.

This chain connects TRBV25-1 to TRBJ2-2; weak D call: TRBD2 (6 bases). Germline V gene data show CDR1 as MGHDK and CDR2 as SYGVNS. The ends were cut back, 1 base at V and 3 bases at J, with 9 bases in the middle. The CDR3 length is 15 residues. CDR3 loop: CASSESGGDTGELFF. The DNA for the CDR3 is TGTGCCAGCAGTGAATCTGGAGGGGACACCGGGGAGCTGTTTTTT.

This chain links TRBV29-1 with TRBJ1-5, with D possibly matching TRBD1 (5 bases). The V gene lost 4 bases and the J gene lost 6 bases, with 19 bases spanning the gap. This CDR3 spans 15 amino acids. Germline V CDR1 and CDR2: SQVTM, ANQGSEA. CDR3 sequence reads: CSVGGEGSPTQPQHF. DNA of the CDR3: TGCAGCGTTGGAGGGGAGGGGTCACCGACTCAGCCCCAGCATTTT.

The rearrangement uses TRBV6-2 or TRBV6-3 and TRBJ2-3, with D unclear. V was trimmed by 6 bases and J by 7 bases, leaving 17 bases between them. The germline V gene has CDR1 MNHEY and CDR2 SVGEGT. The CDR3 runs to 14 residues. The CDR3, as DNA: TGTGCCAGCAGCAAAACCCGAGACTCGTATACGCAGTATTTT. Translation: CASSKTRDSYTQYF.